This T cell receptor beta chain was captured by sequencing in a study of blood T cell repertoires in COVID-19. Profiled with immunoSEQ multiplex PCR; TCRdb holds only in-frame clones, not every one. Found here are roughly 140,000 clones, 88% of them singletons; the top ten hold more than 2%. The CDR3 spans 13 residues. Trimming removed 5 bases from V and 4 bases from J; junction bases left unmatched: 3. Germline V gene sequence: CDR1 PRHDT, CDR2 FYEKMQ (reference sequence). The sequenced sample was peripheral blood. The sequence was collected from a woman aged 70-85 years with acute or convalescent COVID-19. The chain recombines TRBV13 with TRBJ2-5, with 8 bases identical to TRBD1. This chain's CDR3 is CASSTDRGETQYF. The CDR3 DNA reads TGTGCCAGCAGCACCGACAGGGGAGAGACCCAGTACTTC.